The 19 T cell receptor beta chains listed next were all sequenced from one sample in a study of T cell changes during pregnancy in multiple sclerosis. Assay used: immunoSEQ multiplex PCR; TCRdb lists only in-frame clones, some missing. The sample lists fewer than 55,000 clones; 88% were seen once. The sequencing used CD8+ T cells from peripheral blood mononuclear cells, collected after pregnancy. These receptors were obtained from a female donor in good health, enrolled as a control in a pregnancy study.

J is TRBJ1-5 and V is TRBV9; 7 bases map to TRBD1. V shed 0 bases and J 4 bases; nucleotides not matched to a gene: 4. The germline CDR1 and CDR2 sequences are SGDLS and YYNGEE. This CDR3 is 15 amino acids long. CDR3 region: CASSVGDSLNQPQHF. The DNA for the CDR3 is TGTGCCAGCAGCGTAGGGGACAGCCTTAATCAGCCCCAGCATTTT.

This chain's CDR3 is CASSPFTGFEYGYTF. In DNA, the CDR3 is TGCGCCAGCAGCCCCTTTACAGGATTCGAATATGGCTACACCTTC. J is TRBJ1-2 and V is TRBV4-3; D perhaps matches TRBD1 (5 bases). Germline CDR1 LGHNA, CDR2 YSLEER. Trimming took off 4 bases at V and 5 bases at J, with 17 bases between the two ends. CDR3 length: 15 amino acids.

This clone was found once. The chain links TRBV7-9 to TRBJ2-1; TRBD2 matches 11 bases. The CDR3 covers 19 residues. Germline CDR1 reads SEHNR; CDR2 reads FQNEAQ (reference sequence). The J segment lost 0 bases and the V segment lost 5 bases, leaving 12 bases of the junction unmatched. The CDR3 here is CASSTGLAGRTSSYNEQFF. The CDR3 DNA follows: TGTGCCAGCAGCACAGGACTAGCGGGTCGAACCAGCTCCTACAATGAGCAGTTCTTC.

This chain uses TRBV7-9 with TRBJ2-2; a possible D gene is TRBD1 (5 bases). The CDR3 covers 16 residues. The germline CDR1 and CDR2 sequences are SEHNR and FQNEAQ (reference sequence). The germline V and J ends were trimmed by 5 bases and 5 bases, with 18 bases remaining between them. CDR3 sequence reads: CASSQNPIPGTGELFF. DNA for the CDR3: TGTGCCAGCAGCCAAAACCCAATTCCAGGGACCGGGGAGCTGTTTTTT.

This chain links TRBV6-5 with TRBJ1-1; 10 bases fit TRBD1. V shed 3 bases and J 4 bases; nucleotides not matched to a gene: 5. Looked up from germline, CDR1 is MNHEY and CDR2 is SVGAGI. CDR3 length: 15 amino acids. The CDR3 DNA reads TGTGCCAGCAGTTATCTTGGACAGGGGGGCACTGAAGCTTTCTTT. Protein product: CASSYLGQGGTEAFF.

V gene TRBV7-9 combines with J gene TRBJ2-7; TRBD2 agrees at 8 bases. This CDR3 region has 15 residues. V lost 1 base, J lost 3 bases, and 5 bases stayed unmatched. Germline V lookup: CDR1 SEHNR, CDR2 FQNEAQ (reference sequence). The CDR3 DNA reads TGTGCCAGCAGCTTAGTGGCGGGGGGCGGCTACGAGCAGTACTTC. Translating it yields CASSLVAGGGYEQYF. Combining the CDR3 with reference TRBV7-9 and TRBJ2-7 gives the whole variable domain DTGVSQNPRHKITKRGQNVTFRCDPISEHNRLYWYRQTLGQGPEFLTYFQNEAQLEKSRLLSDRFSAERPKGSFSTLEIQRTEQGDSAMYLCASSLVAGGGYEQYFGPGTRLTVT.

This clone appeared once. This chain connects TRBV28 to TRBJ2-7; 9 bases match TRBD1. The germline V gene encodes CDR1 MDHEN and CDR2 SYDVKM. Losses at the gene ends were 4 bases for V and 3 bases for J; bases not matched to a gene: 7. The CDR3 extends over 15 amino acids. The CDR3 DNA is TGTGCCAGCAGTTCGTGGACAGGGGCGATCTACGAGCAGTACTTC. Translated: CASSSWTGAIYEQYF.

The chain recombines TRBV9 with TRBJ1-3; possible D gene TRBD1, 5 bases. CDR3 size: 15 residues. V shed 0 bases and J shed 1 base, with 8 bases lying between them. Germline CDR1 reads SGDLS; CDR2 reads YYNGEE. As DNA, the CDR3 is TGTGCCAGCAGCGTAGACGGGGGGTCTGGAAACACCATATATTTT. It yields the protein CASSVDGGSGNTIYF. Combining the CDR3 with reference TRBV9 and TRBJ1-3 gives the whole variable domain DSGVTQTPKHLITATGQRVTLRCSPRSGDLSVYWYQQSLDQGLQFLIQYYNGEERAKGNILERFSAQQFPDLHSELNLSSLELGDSALYFCASSVDGGSGNTIYFGEGSWLTVV.

The chain joins TRBV4-2 to TRBJ1-1; TRBD1 is a possible D gene (5 bases). The ends were cut back, 3 bases at V and 6 bases at J, with 20 bases in the middle. The CDR3 covers 16 residues. The germline V gene has CDR1 LGHNA and CDR2 YNFKEQ. DNA for the CDR3: TGTGCCAGCAGCCACCTAAGACGGGGGGAATGGTCTGAAGCTTTCTTT. It yields the protein CASSHLRRGEWSEAFF.

The V and J genes are TRBV7-8 and TRBJ1-2, with TRBD1 matching over 10 bases. This CDR3 comprises 14 residues. Germline trimming cut 5 bases from V and 3 bases from J; bases unmatched to any gene: 3. The germline gives CDR1 SGHVS, CDR2 FQNEAQ. DNA for the CDR3: TGTGCCAGCAGCCTTGGACAGGGGGACTATGGCTACACCTTC. This encodes CASSLGQGDYGYTF.

V and J are TRBV14 and TRBJ1-2; 7 nucleotides agree with TRBD1. CDR1 SGHDN and CDR2 FVKESK come from the germline V gene. V was pared by 1 base and J by 4 bases, with 6 bases of the junction left unmatched. The CDR3 is 15 amino acids. The DNA of the CDR3 is TGTGCCAGCAGCCAAGTTAGTCCAGGGGGCTATGGCTACACCTTC. Its protein product is CASSQVSPGGYGYTF.

In DNA form, the CDR3 reads TGCAGCGTTGCACCCGGAGGGGAGACCCAGTACTTC. This encodes CSVAPGGETQYF. J is TRBJ2-5 and V is TRBV29-1, with a tentative D call TRBD2 (6 bases). The CDR3 runs 12 residues. V lost 4 bases and J 5 bases, leaving 11 bases between the germline ends. Germline CDR1 SQVTM, CDR2 ANQGSEA.

V gene TRBV9 combines with J gene TRBJ2-2, with 10 bases matching TRBD1. This CDR3 has 17 residues. J gave up 3 bases and V 4 bases, and 9 bases lay outside the gene matches. The germline V gene has CDR1 SGDLS and CDR2 YYNGEE. The CDR3 sequence is CASSLARQGADTGELFF. Here the CDR3 DNA reads TGTGCCAGCAGCCTCGCCCGACAGGGGGCGGACACCGGGGAGCTGTTTTTT.

With respect to this clone: The junction differs from germline at one of its ends, possibly a read error. This sequence joins TRBV11-2 and TRBJ1-6; 12 nucleotides agree with TRBD1. Germline V lookup: CDR1 SGHAT, CDR2 FQNNGV. There are 17 residues in the CDR3. The CDR3 is CVSSLLRDRGLASPLHF. CDR3 in DNA: TGTGTCAGCAGCCTCCTCCGGGACAGGGGGCTTGCTTCACCCCTCCACTTT.

This clone was counted once. This rearrangement joins TRBV7-9 to TRBJ1-5; D unresolved. The CDR3 totals 14 residues. CDR1 and CDR2 (germline): SEHNR, FQNEAQ (reference sequence). Deletions cut 4 bases from V and 4 bases from J, with 11 bases between. In nucleotides, the CDR3 is TGTGCCAGCAGCTCCCTGGGCAGAAATCAGCCCCAGCATTTT. This codes for CASSSLGRNQPQHF.

Details on this clone: The junction differs from germline at one of its ends, possibly a read error. V gene TRBV7-9 combines with J gene TRBJ1-2, with D perhaps matching TRBD1 (6 bases). There are 13 residues in the CDR3. Germline CDR1 reads SEHNR; CDR2 reads FQNEAQ (reference sequence). The CDR3: CASRAGTTDGYTF. The CDR3 nucleotides read TGTGCTAGCAGGGCCGGGACAACTGATGGCTACACCTTC.

The sample holds a few counts of this clone. The rearrangement joins TRBV7-3 to TRBJ1-6; possibly TRBD1 for D (6 bases). The CDR3 totals 15 residues. The germline V gene encodes CDR1 SGHTA and CDR2 FQGTGA. The germline V and J ends were trimmed by 4 bases and 6 bases, with 13 bases remaining between them. As DNA, the CDR3 is TGTGCCAGCAGCTATCTCGGGGGGCCTAATTCACCCCTCCACTTT. Translated, it gives CASSYLGGPNSPLHF.

The chain couples TRBV27 to TRBJ2-3; no definite D call. The CDR3 extends over 13 amino acids. V gave up 10 bases and J gave up 8 bases, with 19 bases separating them. In germline, CDR1 is MNHEY, CDR2 SMNVEV (reference sequence). The CDR3 bases are TGTGCCACGAGTTTAAGTGCCCGTAGTACGCAGTATTTT. It specifies CATSLSARSTQYF.

This clone was observed a handful of times. The rearrangement uses TRBV9 and TRBJ1-1; 8 bases map to TRBD1. The junction had 5 bases not matched to a gene; V was cut back by 4 bases and J by 0 bases. CDR3 size: 15 residues. Germline CDR1 and CDR2: SGDLS and YYNGEE. CDR3 sequence (DNA): TGTGCCAGCAGCTCCAGACAGGGGATGAACACTGAAGCTTTCTTT. Encoded protein: CASSSRQGMNTEAFF.